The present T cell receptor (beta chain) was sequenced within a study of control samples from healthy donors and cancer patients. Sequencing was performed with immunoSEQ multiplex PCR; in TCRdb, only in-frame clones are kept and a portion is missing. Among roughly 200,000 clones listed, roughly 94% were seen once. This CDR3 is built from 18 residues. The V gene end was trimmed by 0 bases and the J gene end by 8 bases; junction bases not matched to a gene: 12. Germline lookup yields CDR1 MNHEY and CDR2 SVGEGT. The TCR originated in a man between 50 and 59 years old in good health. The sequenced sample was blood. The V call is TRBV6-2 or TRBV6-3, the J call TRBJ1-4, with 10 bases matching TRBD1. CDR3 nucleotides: TGTGCCAGCAGTTACTCGATTTGGTCGGGACAGGGGATCGAAAAACTGTTTTTT. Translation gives CASSYSIWSGQGIEKLFF.